What follows are 32 T cell receptor beta chains derived from one specimen sequenced in a study of blood T cell repertoires in COVID-19. Some clones are missing from TCRdb's copy, which holds only in-frame ones; the method was immunoSEQ multiplex PCR. Here the sample spans 390,000 or so clones, around 91% being singletons. The sequenced sample was peripheral blood. The source of these receptors is a man aged 18 to 30 with active or convalescent COVID-19.

V usage is TRBV7-9 and J usage is TRBJ2-3, with D hard to call. From germline, CDR1 is SEHNR and CDR2 FQNEAQ (reference sequence). Trimming left V 3 bases short and J 7 bases short, with 11 bases between. The CDR3 length is 13 residues. CDR3 protein: CASSLSVINTQYF. The CDR3 nucleotides read TGTGCCAGCAGCTTGTCGGTGATCAATACGCAGTATTTT.

This clone was picked up one time. CDR3 in DNA: TGTGCCAGCAGCCAAGATATCTGGAACACTGAAGCTTTCTTT. Protein sequence: CASSQDIWNTEAFF. The chain couples TRBV4-2 to TRBJ1-1; D unresolved. The CDR3 runs to 14 residues. Germline-derived CDR1 and CDR2 are LGHNA and YNFKEQ. V was pared by 0 bases and J by 1 base, with 6 bases between.

The V call is TRBV5-6, the J call TRBJ1-1; maybe TRBD1 (5 bases). The V end was cut by 1 base, the J end by 1 base, with 8 bases between. This CDR3 is 14 amino acids long. Germline V gene data show CDR1 as SGHDT and CDR2 as YYEEEE. The CDR3 DNA sequence: TGTGCCAGCAGCTTGAACAGGTGGAACACTGAAGCTTTCTTT. Translated: CASSLNRWNTEAFF. Complete variable domain (other parts from reference TRBV5-6 and TRBJ1-1): DAGVTQSPTHLIKTRGQQVTLRCSPKSGHDTVSWYQQALGQGPQFIFQYYEEEERQRGNFPDRFSGHQFPNYSSELNVNALLLGDSALYLCASSLNRWNTEAFFGQGTRLTVV.

The rearrangement uses TRBV18 and TRBJ1-3; 8 nucleotides agree with TRBD1. Per germline, CDR1 KGHSH and CDR2 LQKENI. The CDR3 runs to 20 residues. J lost 0 bases, V lost 5 bases, and 18 bases had no gene match. CDR3 bases: TGTGCCAGCTCAGCCCCCGGGGAACGACAGGGGCATTTCTCTGGAAACACCATATATTTT. Its protein product is CASSAPGERQGHFSGNTIYF.

The gene calls are TRBV19 and TRBJ1-6; no definite D call. Looked up from germline, CDR1 is LNHDA and CDR2 is SQIVND (reference sequence). Deletions cut 3 bases from V and 12 bases from J, with 12 bases between. The CDR3 is made up of 13 amino acids. CDR3 loop: CASSIDPRGPLHF. CDR3 bases: TGTGCCAGTAGTATCGACCCCCGGGGACCCCTCCACTTT. Together with reference TRBV19 and TRBJ1-6, the CDR3 gives the full variable domain: DGGITQSPKYLFRKEGQNVTLSCEQNLNHDAMYWYRQDPGQGLRLIYYSQIVNDFQKGDIAEGYSVSREKKESFPLTVTSAQKNPTAFYLCASSIDPRGPLHFGNGTRLTVT.

V usage is TRBV7-2 and J usage is TRBJ2-3, with D possibly being TRBD2 (6 bases). Germline V lookup: CDR1 SGHTA, CDR2 FQGNSA. V was clipped by 8 bases and J by 0 bases, with 15 bases between them. This CDR3 spans 15 amino acids. The CDR3 DNA reads TGTGCCAGCGCCGTTGCTAGCGTTAGCACAGATACGCAGTATTTT. Amino acid sequence: CASAVASVSTDTQYF.

This chain links TRBV24-1 with TRBJ2-3, with 11 nucleotides matching TRBD2. The CDR3 loop spans 18 amino acids. Trimming removed 4 bases from V and 6 bases from J; junction bases left unmatched: 14. Germline V lookup: CDR1 KGHDR, CDR2 SFDVKD. The CDR3 region is CATSDHIRLAGGPDTQYF. CDR3 in DNA: TGTGCCACCAGTGACCATATCCGTTTAGCGGGAGGGCCGGATACGCAGTATTTT.

The genes are TRBV21-1 and TRBJ2-1; no check of the table's D call, TRBD1, against the DNA was made. TRBV21-1 is listed as a pseudogene. The CDR3 has 14 amino acids. CDR3 sequence: CASSIRGLYNEQFF. The CDR3 coding sequence is TGTGCCAGCAGCATTAGGGGGCTATACAATGAGCAGTTCTTC.

The chain recombines TRBV7-3 with TRBJ2-5; 9 bases agree with TRBD2. Per the germline V gene, CDR1 is SGHTA and CDR2 is FQGTGA. With V trimmed by 1 base and J by 5 bases, 5 bases remained unmatched. The CDR3 runs 15 residues. The CDR3 bases are TGTGCCAGCAGCTTAAGTGCGGGAGGGTGGGAGACCCAGTACTTC. Amino acid sequence: CASSLSAGGWETQYF.

The chain links TRBV7-9 to TRBJ1-5; no reliable D call. Germline loops: CDR1 SEHNR, CDR2 FQNEAQ (reference sequence). The CDR3 has 15 residues. Trimming shortened V by 3 bases and J by 0 bases, and 9 bases separated the two germline ends. The CDR3 nucleotides are TGTGCCAGCAGCTTGGGCGAGTATAGCAATCAGCCCCAGCATTTT. Encoded protein: CASSLGEYSNQPQHF.

The chain recombines TRBV24-1 with TRBJ2-2; TRBD2 matches at 8 bases. CDR3 length: 16 amino acids. The J segment lost 2 bases and the V segment lost 4 bases, leaving 5 bases of the junction unmatched. CDR1 and CDR2 (germline): KGHDR, SFDVKD. CDR3 bases: TGTGCCACCAGTGACCCTAGCGGGCGAAACACCGGGGAGCTGTTTTTT. Protein sequence: CATSDPSGRNTGELFF.

This clone was seen repeatedly, ten times or more. This chain connects TRBV5-1 to TRBJ2-7, with D possibly TRBD1 on 5 matching bases. The CDR3 is 13 residues long. V lost 4 bases to trimming and J lost 4 bases, with 12 bases between them. Germline CDR1 is SGHRS and CDR2 is YFSETQ. CDR3 nucleotides: TGCGCCAGCAGCCCTATCCAGGGTTACGAGCAGTACTTC. Encoded protein: CASSPIQGYEQYF.

V gene TRBV4-3 combines with J gene TRBJ2-3, with 10 bases identical to TRBD2. Germline V gene lookup returns CDR1 LGHNA and CDR2 YSLEER. The CDR3 has 15 residues. With V trimmed by 9 bases and J by 4 bases, 10 bases remained unmatched. DNA for the CDR3: TGCGCCAGTTCCGCCAGCGGGAGGGCAGCAGATACGCAGTATTTT. Translating gives CASSASGRAADTQYF.

The rearrangement joins TRBV5-1 to TRBJ1-5, with D possibly matching TRBD1 (6 bases). Germline CDR1 SGHRS, CDR2 YFSETQ. This CDR3 has 15 residues. Trimming removed 0 bases at V and 7 bases at J, with 14 bases between. DNA for the CDR3: TGCGCCAGCAGCTTGGATGCCAGGGGCGAACAGCCCCAGCATTTT. Encoded protein: CASSLDARGEQPQHF.

The V and J genes are TRBV27 and TRBJ2-7; perhaps TRBD1 as D (6 bases). The CDR3 loop spans 14 amino acids. The V and J ends lost 3 bases and 4 bases respectively, with 13 bases between them. Germline values: CDR1 MNHEY, CDR2 SMNVEV (reference sequence). CDR3 protein: CASSFIGTNYEQYF. In DNA, the CDR3 is TGTGCCAGCAGTTTCATCGGGACAAATTACGAGCAGTACTTC.

The chain combines TRBV5-1 with TRBJ1-6; 8 positions agree with TRBD1. CDR3 length: 16 amino acids. V trimming: 4 bases; J trimming: 7 bases; junction bases outside the gene matches: 10. Germline V lookup: CDR1 SGHRS, CDR2 YFSETQ. This CDR3 reads CASSGNGQGPNSPLHF. The CDR3 nucleotides read TGCGCCAGCAGCGGAAACGGACAGGGACCGAATTCACCCCTCCACTTT.

The rearrangement links TRBV19 to TRBJ2-1, with D tentatively TRBD2 (6 bases). Trimming left V 3 bases short and J 3 bases short, with 18 bases between. The CDR3 consists of 17 residues. Germline V gene data show CDR1 as LNHDA and CDR2 as SQIVND (reference sequence). For the CDR3, the DNA is TGTGCCAGTAGTATCCAAGACCCTAGCGCCTACTACAATGAGCAGTTCTTC. It encodes CASSIQDPSAYYNEQFF.

This chain uses TRBV2 with TRBJ1-2; D is ambiguous. Germline CDR1 reads SNHLY; CDR2 reads FYNNEI. This CDR3 contains 12 residues. The V end lost 1 base, the J end lost 8 bases, and 8 bases lay between the germline ends. CDR3 sequence (DNA): TGTGCCAGCAGTGAAGAATTTCGGGGCTACACCTTC. Its protein is CASSEEFRGYTF.

CDR3 amino acids: CASSQALQGNYGYTF. CDR3 DNA sequence: TGCGCCAGCAGCCAAGCACTTCAGGGAAACTATGGCTACACCTTC. The rearrangement links TRBV4-3 to TRBJ1-2; D may be TRBD1 (5 bases). Germline V gene sequence: CDR1 LGHNA, CDR2 YSLEER. This CDR3 has 15 amino acids. Trimming cost V 1 base and J 2 bases, with 11 bases left between them.

The count of this clone is one. CDR3 nucleotides: TGTGCCAGCACCCGCCGGGGGGCGAGTTCTGGAAACACCATATATTTT. Translating gives CASTRRGASSGNTIYF. The V and J genes are TRBV2 and TRBJ1-3; possible D gene TRBD1, 6 bases. The CDR3 loop spans 16 amino acids. The germline V and J ends were trimmed by 7 bases and 1 base, with 17 bases remaining between them. Germline V gene sequence: CDR1 SNHLY, CDR2 FYNNEI.

The sample holds one count of this clone. The chain carries TRBV29-1 and TRBJ2-3; 10 nucleotides line up with TRBD1. The CDR3 loop spans 16 amino acids. Germline loops: CDR1 SQVTM, CDR2 ANQGSEA. V gave up 5 bases and J gave up 6 bases; unmatched junction bases: 14. The CDR3 DNA is TGCAGCGTTACCCGGGGACAGGGGATTCAACGTGATACGCAGTATTTT. It specifies CSVTRGQGIQRDTQYF.

The chain combines TRBV19 with TRBJ2-1, with a tentative D call TRBD1 (6 bases). The V gene's germline CDR1 is LNHDA and CDR2 SQIVND (reference sequence). CDR3 size: 13 residues. The ends were cut back, 8 bases at V and 4 bases at J, with 12 bases in the middle. The CDR3: CASVRTDYNEQFF. The CDR3 nucleotides read TGTGCCAGTGTAAGGACAGATTACAATGAGCAGTTCTTC.

This chain links TRBV5-1 with TRBJ2-7; weak D call: TRBD2 (5 bases). Germline lookup yields CDR1 SGHRS and CDR2 YFSETQ. The CDR3 runs to 15 residues. V lost 3 bases and J 4 bases, leaving 17 bases between the germline ends. The CDR3 DNA follows: TGCGCCAGCAGCTCTGATCGGACTCGGGGATACGAGCAGTACTTC. Translated: CASSSDRTRGYEQYF.

The V call is TRBV10-3, the J call TRBJ2-7, with 7 bases matching TRBD1. V dropped 6 bases and J dropped 6; count of bases not matched to a gene: 20. The CDR3 spans 17 residues. The V gene's germline CDR1 is ENHRY and CDR2 SYGVKD. The CDR3 DNA sequence: TGTGCCATCAGCGCTACCTCCAGGGGGACATCCAGCGGCGAGCAGTACTTC. Translating gives CAISATSRGTSSGEQYF.

This clone was seen a few times. This chain uses TRBV7-9 with TRBJ2-1; D possibly corresponds to TRBD2 (6 bases). The V and J ends lost 1 base and 6 bases respectively, with 22 bases between them. The germline CDR1 and CDR2 sequences are SEHNR and FQNEAQ (reference sequence). This CDR3 spans 18 amino acids. DNA for the CDR3: TGTGCCAGCAGCTTAGAACGTCCCCTGACGGGAGTTTCCAATGAGCAGTTCTTC. As protein: CASSLERPLTGVSNEQFF.

The chain carries TRBV5-1 and TRBJ1-1; maybe TRBD1 (5 bases). Between the trimmed V and J ends, which lost 5 bases and 5 bases, there was a span of 10 bases. CDR1 is SGHRS and CDR2 is YFSETQ in the germline V gene. The CDR3 is 12 amino acids. The CDR3 region has the DNA TGCGCCAGCAGACAGGAGCAAACTGAAGCTTTCTTT. As protein: CASRQEQTEAFF.

The chain links TRBV27 to TRBJ2-1; weak D call: TRBD1 (5 bases). The CDR3 is 14 residues long. Germline V lookup: CDR1 MNHEY, CDR2 SMNVEV (reference sequence). Deletions cut 9 bases from V and 6 bases from J, with 18 bases between. The CDR3 sequence is CASTTFDSLNEQFF. The CDR3 DNA reads TGTGCCAGTACCACCTTCGACAGTCTCAATGAGCAGTTCTTC.

This chain joins TRBV3-1 (or the pseudogene TRBV3-2) and TRBJ1-6; a possible D gene is TRBD1 (6 bases). CDR3 length: 14 residues. Germline-derived CDR1 and CDR2 are LGHDT and YNNKEL (reference sequence). V shed 3 bases and J shed 7 bases, with 10 bases lying between them. CDR3 amino acids: CASSHTGFNSPLHF. The CDR3 DNA is TGTGCCAGCAGCCATACAGGGTTCAATTCACCCCTCCACTTT.

The chain recombines TRBV19 with TRBJ2-3; TRBD2 aligns across 7 bases. Germline V lookup: CDR1 LNHDA, CDR2 SQIVND (reference sequence). CDR3 length: 14 residues. The J segment lost 6 bases and the V segment lost 0 bases, leaving 3 bases of the junction unmatched. CDR3 amino acids: CASSIDGRGDTQYF. CDR3 sequence (DNA): TGTGCCAGTAGTATAGACGGGCGGGGGGATACGCAGTATTTT.

The chain carries TRBV27 and TRBJ2-7; D not resolved. Germline V gene sequence: CDR1 MNHEY, CDR2 SMNVEV (reference sequence). The V and J ends lost 5 bases and 2 bases respectively, with 4 bases between them. CDR3 length: 11 amino acids. The CDR3 region has the DNA TGTGCCAGCAGTCCAGCCTACGAGCAGTACTTC. Encoded protein: CASSPAYEQYF.

Regarding this clone: One end of the junction does not line up with germline, which may come from a read error. The chain combines TRBV7-7 with TRBJ2-1; 12 nucleotides line up with TRBD2. Germline V gene sequence: CDR1 SSHAT, CDR2 FNYEAQ (reference sequence). CDR3 size: 15 residues. The DNA for the CDR3 is TGTGCTAGCAGCCCTACTAGCGGGAGGAACAATGAGCAGTTCTTC. It encodes CASSPTSGRNNEQFF.

The chain joins TRBV25-1 to TRBJ2-1, with TRBD2 identical over 9 bases. The J segment lost 9 bases and the V segment lost 2 bases, leaving 14 bases of the junction unmatched. The CDR3 loop spans 17 amino acids. Germline V CDR1 and CDR2: MGHDK, SYGVNS. The CDR3 nucleotides are TGTGCCAGCAGTGAACGTATAGCGGGAGTACGGGTCACTGAGCAGTTCTTC. Translation: CASSERIAGVRVTEQFF.